This T cell receptor beta chain was found in a study of shared clonotypes between healthy human individuals. As defined, naive CD8 cells were CD45RO-negative and positively selected for CCR7, with terminally differentiated effector memory CD45RA+ cells excluded. General observations from the study: The naive CD4 repertoires of a handful of donors were compared, and 5% to 6.5% of clonotypes were shared.

Method: immunoSEQ multiplex PCR; TCRdb's copy keeps in-frame clones and lacks some. The sample shows about 2 million clones, around 96% of them seen only once. Notes on this clone: Its antigen is still unknown.

This CDR3 comprises 17 residues. V dropped 3 bases and J dropped 0 bases, with 15 bases sitting between them. CDR1 is LNHDA and CDR2 is SQIVND in the germline V gene (reference sequence). The TCR sequence derives from a man in his late teens or twenties in good health. Sequencing input: naive CD8+ T cells sorted from blood. The chain combines TRBV19 with TRBJ1-3; tentatively, D is TRBD1 (5 bases). The CDR3: CASSITGGDFSGNTIYF. CDR3 DNA sequence: TGTGCCAGTAGTATTACGGGAGGGGACTTCTCTGGAAACACCATATATTTT.